The clone carrying this TCR beta chain is medium-sized (0.01 to 0.1%) within its sample. Its specificity is unknown. In a library made to pick up alpha chains, this beta chain is a stray read with a size that means little. The data originate from a study of spatial heterogeneity in lung cancer. Study-wide results and limits: In tumors, expanded intratumoral alpha and beta TCR counts tracked mutation counts.

TCRdb processed the 5' RACE reads anew with MiXCR; each CDR3 protein has one entry. Of approximately 6,800 distinct CDR3 sequences in the sample, around 14% are singletons; the top ten hold 8.1%. CDR1 is MGHRA and CDR2 is YSYEKL in the germline V gene. Trimming removed 0 bases at V and 0 bases at J, with 6 bases between. The CDR3 consists of 15 residues. Time point in this sample: sample taken at primary tumor resection. The source was lung tumor tissue, collected at surgery. This sequence originates from a male donor with early-stage non-small cell lung cancer. V and J are TRBV4-1 and TRBJ1-5; D unresolved. The DNA of the CDR3 is TGCGCCAGCAGCCAAGATCTTAATAGCAATCAGCCCCAGCATTTT. Amino acid sequence: CASSQDLNSNQPQHF.